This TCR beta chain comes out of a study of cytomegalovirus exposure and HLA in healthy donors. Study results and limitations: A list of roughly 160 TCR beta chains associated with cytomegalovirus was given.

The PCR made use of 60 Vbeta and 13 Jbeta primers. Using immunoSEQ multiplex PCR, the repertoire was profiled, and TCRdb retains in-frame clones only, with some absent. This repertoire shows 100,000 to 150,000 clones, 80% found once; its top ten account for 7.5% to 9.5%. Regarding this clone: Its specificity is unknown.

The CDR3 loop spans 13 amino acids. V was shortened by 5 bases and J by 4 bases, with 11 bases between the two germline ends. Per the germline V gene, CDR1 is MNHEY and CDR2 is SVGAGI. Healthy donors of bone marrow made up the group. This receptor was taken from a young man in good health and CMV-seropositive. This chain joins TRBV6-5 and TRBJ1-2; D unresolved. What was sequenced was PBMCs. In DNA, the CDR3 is TGTGCCAGCAGTACAACAGTGGGCTATGGCTACACCTTC. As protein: CASSTTVGYGYTF.